These T cell receptor beta chains were read from a single sample in a study of cytomegalovirus exposure and HLA in healthy donors. Generated by immunoSEQ multiplex PCR, the TCRdb table keeps only in-frame clones and is missing some. The sample lists hundreds of thousands of clones; 82% were seen once. The source material was PBMCs. The receptors here all came from a man between 35 and 55 years old in good health and CMV-seropositive. Each CDR3 is given with its conserved first and last residue. D genes are given only for firm matches. Clone size, where shown, is once, few, many, or a class for clones that have expanded.

j_gene: TRBJ1-5; d_gene: NA; v_gene: TRBV4-2; abundance: NA; CDR3aa: CASSSEGVGQPQHF
j_gene: TRBJ2-7; d_gene: TRBD2; v_gene: TRBV4-2; abundance: NA; CDR3aa: CASSQDRGGLAGARSDEQYF
j_gene: TRBJ1-5; d_gene: NA; v_gene: TRBV28; abundance: NA; CDR3aa: CASSLFRNQPQHF
j_gene: TRBJ2-2; d_gene: TRBD2; v_gene: TRBV29-1; abundance: few; CDR3aa: CSVKGTSGRETGELFF
j_gene: TRBJ2-3; d_gene: TRBD1; v_gene: TRBV29-1; abundance: NA; CDR3aa: CSVEDLIGQGASTDTQYF
j_gene: TRBJ2-3; d_gene: TRBD2; v_gene: TRBV4-1; abundance: once; CDR3aa: CASSQVLAGGVTDTQYF
j_gene: TRBJ1-5; d_gene: TRBD1; v_gene: TRBV6-6; abundance: NA; CDR3aa: CASSYTGGVGNQPQHF
j_gene: TRBJ2-6; d_gene: NA; v_gene: TRBV27; abundance: NA; CDR3aa: CASSLGLSSGANVLTF
j_gene: TRBJ1-2; d_gene: TRBD1; v_gene: TRBV29-1; abundance: once; CDR3aa: CSAQGIDYGYTF
j_gene: TRBJ2-5; d_gene: TRBD1; v_gene: TRBV6-1; abundance: NA; CDR3aa: CASSAGTGVETQYF
j_gene: TRBJ2-1; d_gene: NA; v_gene: TRBV11-2; abundance: NA; CDR3aa: CASSPLAITYNEQFF
j_gene: TRBJ1-1; d_gene: NA; v_gene: TRBV29-1; abundance: NA; CDR3aa: CSVAGGEDTEAFF
j_gene: TRBJ1-3; d_gene: NA; v_gene: TRBV9; abundance: NA; CDR3aa: CASSVTRAGNTIYF
j_gene: TRBJ1-2; d_gene: TRBD1; v_gene: TRBV18; abundance: NA; CDR3aa: CASSTGQGNYGYTF
j_gene: TRBJ1-1; d_gene: NA; v_gene: TRBV25-1; abundance: NA; CDR3aa: CASSEYGRNTEAFF
j_gene: TRBJ2-5; d_gene: NA; v_gene: TRBV19; abundance: NA; CDR3aa: CASHPNGKAQETQYF
j_gene: TRBJ2-5; d_gene: NA; v_gene: TRBV25-1; abundance: NA; CDR3aa: CASSDLRQRQETQYF
j_gene: TRBJ1-1; d_gene: NA; v_gene: TRBV5-6; abundance: NA; CDR3aa: CASSLESSGMNTEAFF
j_gene: TRBJ2-1; d_gene: NA; v_gene: TRBV25-1; abundance: NA; CDR3aa: CASSSLVRLREQFF
j_gene: TRBJ2-5; d_gene: NA; v_gene: TRBV7-2; abundance: NA; CDR3aa: CASSLGSTSMETQYF
j_gene: TRBJ2-4; d_gene: NA; v_gene: TRBV4-2; abundance: NA; CDR3aa: CASSQSLGQGTAKNIQYF
j_gene: TRBJ2-1; d_gene: NA; v_gene: TRBV19; abundance: NA; CDR3aa: CASSIARKQRSSYNEQFF
j_gene: TRBJ2-2; d_gene: NA; v_gene: TRBV23-1; abundance: NA; CDR3aa: CASSQSRPRGAGELFF
j_gene: TRBJ2-5; d_gene: TRBD1; v_gene: TRBV4-1; abundance: few; CDR3aa: CASSLGQGQETQYF
j_gene: TRBJ2-5; d_gene: NA; v_gene: TRBV6-6; abundance: once; CDR3aa: CASSYYQGGETQYF
j_gene: TRBJ2-7; d_gene: TRBD1; v_gene: TRBV5-4; abundance: NA; CDR3aa: CASTERQGRSYEQYF
j_gene: TRBJ1-1; d_gene: TRBD1; v_gene: TRBV11-3; abundance: NA; CDR3aa: CASSYRGNTEAFF
j_gene: TRBJ1-5; d_gene: NA; v_gene: TRBV28; abundance: NA; CDR3aa: CASSLVTVIFQPQHF
j_gene: TRBJ1-4; d_gene: TRBD1; v_gene: TRBV27; abundance: NA; CDR3aa: CASSLGQGMRKLFF
j_gene: TRBJ2-1; d_gene: NA; v_gene: TRBV5-1; abundance: once; CDR3aa: CASSLGGQRHEQFF
j_gene: TRBJ1-2; d_gene: NA; v_gene: TRBV4-2; abundance: NA; CDR3aa: CASSQEWTVRNYGYTF
j_gene: TRBJ2-5; d_gene: TRBD1; v_gene: TRBV5-1; abundance: NA; CDR3aa: CASRLTGDGETQYF
j_gene: TRBJ2-3; d_gene: NA; v_gene: TRBV29-1; abundance: NA; CDR3aa: CSVGSGPSSTDTQYF
j_gene: TRBJ1-1; d_gene: NA; v_gene: TRBV18; abundance: NA; CDR3aa: CASSGGENTEAFF
j_gene: TRBJ1-5; d_gene: TRBD1; v_gene: TRBV14; abundance: once; CDR3aa: CASSQNRGGQPQHF
j_gene: TRBJ2-2; d_gene: NA; v_gene: TRBV6-5; abundance: NA; CDR3aa: CASTLDSSNTGELFF
j_gene: TRBJ1-4; d_gene: TRBD1; v_gene: TRBV7-9; abundance: NA; CDR3aa: CASSLGGQGAKNEKLFF
j_gene: TRBJ1-2; d_gene: NA; v_gene: TRBV19; abundance: few; CDR3aa: CASSIAGQGISGYTF
j_gene: TRBJ1-5; d_gene: NA; v_gene: TRBV27; abundance: NA; CDR3aa: CASSETFSNQPQHF
j_gene: TRBJ2-2; d_gene: TRBD1; v_gene: TRBV11-3; abundance: few; CDR3aa: CASSLQLGTGKDTGELFF
j_gene: TRBJ2-7; d_gene: TRBD2; v_gene: TRBV5-1; abundance: NA; CDR3aa: CASSGGLAGEGYEQYF